This T cell receptor beta chain was identified in a study of T cells after yellow fever vaccination. The table lists this clonotype with many counts. Its antigen is still unknown. Study findings and constraints: The secondary response showed a weaker magnitude and a faster peak, day 5 versus 15.

One entry per CDR3 protein, called by TCRdb with MiXCR from the 5' RACE reads. The sample records just over 250,000 distinct CDR3 sequences, about 5.2% being singletons. This clonotype was obtained from a man between 18 and 35 years old who received the YFV17D yellow fever vaccine. The input for sequencing was CD4+ T cells sorted from PBMCs, taken on the day of the yellow fever booster vaccination.

The DNA for the CDR3 is TGTGCCAGCAGCCCCGGGGCTAGCACAGATACGCAGTATTTT. Translating it yields CASSPGASTDTQYF. The gene calls are TRBV7-2 and TRBJ2-3; D could derive from TRBD1 or TRBD2 (5 bases each). The V gene lost 5 bases and the J gene lost 0 bases, with 9 bases spanning the gap. This CDR3 is 14 amino acids long. Germline loops: CDR1 SGHTA, CDR2 FQGNSA.